The T cell receptor beta chain described here comes from a study of cytomegalovirus exposure and HLA in healthy donors. Points from the study as a whole: By HLA locus, TCR association rates varied in a later analysis, with DRB1 showing the most and HLA-C the fewest. As a later analysis showed, a missense DCLRE1C variant was linked to trimming of TCR beta V- and J-genes.

The ends were cut back, 3 bases at V and 1 base at J, with 22 bases in the middle. CDR3 length: 19 amino acids. Germline V lookup: CDR1 SNHLY, CDR2 FYNNEI. The study ran its PCR with 60 Vbeta and 13 Jbeta primers. Some clones are missing from TCRdb's copy, which holds only in-frame ones; the method was immunoSEQ multiplex PCR. The data contain 150,000 or so clones, 75% to 85% of them singletons. Note on this clone: No antigen is known for it.

The TCR comes from a man over 45 in good health and CMV-seronegative. The sequencing sample was made of PBMCs. The J gene is TRBJ2-4, the V gene TRBV2, with D maybe TRBD2 (6 bases). CDR3 sequence (DNA): TGTGCCAGCAGTGATAGCCCCAACCGGGCAGGGACTGCCAAAAACATTCAGTACTTC. The encoded protein is CASSDSPNRAGTAKNIQYF.